Listed below are T cell receptor beta chains from one sample, sequenced in a study of cytomegalovirus exposure and HLA in healthy donors. Using immunoSEQ multiplex PCR, the repertoire was profiled, and TCRdb retains in-frame clones only, with some absent. In the table there are 160,000 or so clones, roughly 87% of which are singletons. The material sequenced was PBMCs. Source of these receptors: a woman in her 30s in good health and CMV-seronegative. Both conserved end residues are part of each CDR3. The D gene is left open where the match is weak. Clone size is stated in some rows and not others, as once, few, many or a class when expanded.

TRBV11-2	.	.	TRBJ1-2	TGTGCCAGCAGCTTGGAGGACAGTACCTATGGCTACACCTTC	CASSLEDSTYGYTF
TRBV28	once	.	TRBJ2-7	TGTGCCAGCAGTGCTGAGGGATTATCCTACGAGCAGTACTTC	CASSAEGLSYEQYF
TRBV7-2	.	TRBD1	TRBJ1-2	TGTGCCAGCAGCTTACTAGGGGGCAGATCTGGCTACACCTTC	CASSLLGGRSGYTF
TRBV30	once	TRBD1	TRBJ1-5	TGTGCCTGGAGTTACAGGGGAAGCAATCAGCCCCAGCATTTT	CAWSYRGSNQPQHF
TRBV10-1	once	.	TRBJ2-7	TGCGCCAGCATTCGGGAATCCTACGAGCAGTACTTC	CASIRESYEQYF
TRBV18	.	.	TRBJ2-3	TGTGCCAGCTCACCCCAGGGGGGCACTTGGGGAGGCACAGATACGCAGTATTTT	CASSPQGGTWGGTDTQYF
TRBV30	.	TRBD1	TRBJ1-6	TGTGCCTGGAGCCTGGGACAGGGGGATTCACCCCTCCACTTT	CAWSLGQGDSPLHF
TRBV4-1	.	.	TRBJ1-3	TGCGCCAGCAGCCAAGATGGGGGCGGCGCCGCCTCTGGAAACACCATATATTTT	CASSQDGGGAASGNTIYF
TRBV28	.	TRBD1	TRBJ1-2	TGTGCCAGCAGCCCCGGGACAGGGAACTATGGCTACACCTTC	CASSPGTGNYGYTF
TRBV29-1	once	TRBD1	TRBJ2-5	TGCAGCGGGTACCAGGGGGCTGAGACCCAGTACTTC	CSGYQGAETQYF
TRBV7-9	few	TRBD1	TRBJ2-5	TGTGCCAGCAGCTGGGACAGGGAAAAGACCCAGTACTTC	CASSWDREKTQYF
TRBV6-6	.	.	TRBJ1-1	TGTGCCAGCAGTTACGGGGGCTGGAACACTGAAGCTTTCTTT	CASSYGGWNTEAFF
TRBV7-2	.	TRBD1	TRBJ2-7	TGTGCCAGCAGTCAACAGGGGATCTCCTACGAGCAGTACTTC	CASSQQGISYEQYF
TRBV5-1	.	.	TRBJ1-5	TGCGCCAGCAGCTTGGGCGCCGCGTCCGGGCAGCCCCAGCATTTT	CASSLGAASGQPQHF
TRBV25-1	.	.	TRBJ1-1	TGTGCCAGCAGTGAATATATGGACAGAGAAGCTTTCTTT	CASSEYMDREAFF
TRBV9	.	.	TRBJ2-1	TGTGCCAGCAGCGTAGAGCTGAGCTCCTACAATGAGCAGTTCTTC	CASSVELSSYNEQFF
TRBV27	few	.	TRBJ2-7	TGTGCCAGTCTGCGGGACAGAAACTCCTACGAGCAGTACTTC	CASLRDRNSYEQYF
TRBV19	.	TRBD2	TRBJ2-1	TGTGCCAGTAGAAGACCGGGACTAGCGAACGCGGACAATGAGCAGTTCTTC	CASRRPGLANADNEQFF
TRBV4-1	once	.	TRBJ2-7	TGCGCCAGCAGCCAAGACCCGCAGGGGAGCGTCTACGAGCAGTACTTC	CASSQDPQGSVYEQYF
TRBV9	.	TRBD2	TRBJ2-3	TGTGCCAGCAGCCCCCACAGTAGCGGGAGGGGTCAAGATGCGCAGTATTTT	CASSPHSSGRGQDAQYF
TRBV19	once	.	TRBJ2-1	TGTGCCAGTAGTTTACCCGGGACAAGGTCCTACAATGAGCAGTTCTTC	CASSLPGTRSYNEQFF
TRBV5-1	.	.	TRBJ2-3	TGCGCCACCTCCCGGGGGAGCACAGATACGCAGTATTTT	CATSRGSTDTQYF
TRBV2	few	.	TRBJ2-7	TGTGCCAGCAGTGAACCCCGGGTCGATTACGAGCAGTACTTC	CASSEPRVDYEQYF
TRBV14	.	TRBD1	TRBJ1-1	TGTGCCAGCAGCCCCGCTCGGACAGGGGAGGCTTTCTTT	CASSPARTGEAFF
TRBV4-1	.	.	TRBJ2-4	TGCGCCAGCAGCCAACCCCCAAGGGGATCAAAAAACATTCAGTACTTC	CASSQPPRGSKNIQYF
TRBV28	.	.	TRBJ1-2	TGTGCCAGCACCTCCCATGGGGCGGTCTATGGCTACACCTTC	CASTSHGAVYGYTF
TRBV5-5	few	.	TRBJ1-1	TGTGCCAGCAGCCCTCGTTCGGGAAGCGCAGCTTTCTTT	CASSPRSGSAAFF
TRBV19	.	TRBD1	TRBJ1-1	TGTGCCAGTAGTATGGGACAGGGGGCAAGGGGCACTGAAGCTTTCTTT	CASSMGQGARGTEAFF
TRBV7-2	.	TRBD2	TRBJ2-7	TGTGCCAGCAGCCCGCCTAGGACTAGCGGTGCCTACGAGCAGTACTTC	CASSPPRTSGAYEQYF
TRBV7-8	.	TRBD2	TRBJ2-3	TGTGCCAGCCATAAGCGGCTAGCGGGCCGCACAGATACGCAGTATTTT	CASHKRLAGRTDTQYF
TRBV29-1	.	TRBD1	TRBJ2-7	TGCAGCGTCGCAGCACAGGGGGCGAGCTCCTACGAGCAGTACTTC	CSVAAQGASSYEQYF
TRBV29-1	.	.	TRBJ2-7	TGCAGCGTTGTAGCGGCTCGGAGAGAGCAGTACTTC	CSVVAARREQYF
TRBV5-4	.	.	TRBJ1-1	TGTGCCAGCAGCTTGGGAGGGTTCGGAACTGAAGCTTTCTTT	CASSLGGFGTEAFF
TRBV5-6	.	TRBD1	TRBJ2-5	TGTGCCAGCAGCCCCGACAGGGTCCAGGAGACCCAGTACTTC	CASSPDRVQETQYF
TRBV4-2	.	.	TRBJ1-1	TGTGCCAGCAGCCACCCGGAGGGGAGCACTGAAGCTTTCTTT	CASSHPEGSTEAFF
TRBV5-1	few	.	TRBJ1-1	TGCGCCAGCAGCCCCACCGGGTCCCGGGGGACTGAAGCTTTCTTT	CASSPTGSRGTEAFF
TRBV2	.	TRBD2	TRBJ2-5	TGTGCCAGCAGTCTGGCCAGCGGGGGGTACCAAGAGACCCAGTACTTC	CASSLASGGYQETQYF
TRBV5-8	.	.	TRBJ1-3	TGTGCCAGCAGCTTGGCCCCTGGGCACGGAAACACCATATATTTT	CASSLAPGHGNTIYF
TRBV7-2	.	TRBD2	TRBJ2-1	TGTGCCAGCAGTTTTTCGAGCGGCCAGCGGGGGGGCCGTGAGCAGTTCTTC	CASSFSSGQRGGREQFF
TRBV16	.	.	TRBJ1-1	TGTGCCAGCAGCCAATCCGCCAGGGTGGGAATGAACACTGAAGCTTTCTTT	CASSQSARVGMNTEAFF
TRBV11-2	.	.	TRBJ2-7	TGTGCCAGCAGCTTAGCCAATCGAGGGTACGAGCAGTACTTC	CASSLANRGYEQYF
TRBV18	.	.	TRBJ2-7	TGTGCCAGCTCACCACCGCTTATCGACGGAGCCTACGAGCAGTACTTC	CASSPPLIDGAYEQYF
TRBV5-1	.	TRBD1	TRBJ1-1	TGCGCCAGCAGCTTGAGGACAGGGAACACTGAAGCTTTCTTT	CASSLRTGNTEAFF
TRBV4-3	.	.	TRBJ2-7	TGCGCCAGCAGCCAGACGGGGTCCCACGAGCAGTACTTC	CASSQTGSHEQYF
TRBV7-2	.	.	TRBJ1-5	TGTGCCAGCAGCCCCTCCAGGGGCATCAATCAGCCCCAGCATTTT	CASSPSRGINQPQHF
TRBV18	.	.	TRBJ1-2	TGTGCCAGCTCACCACCGAATATAGGCAGGGGCATCGGGGGCTACACCTTC	CASSPPNIGRGIGGYTF
TRBV6-4	few	.	TRBJ2-2	TGTGCCAGCAGTCTCACCCCTGGCGGCAACACCGGGGAGCTGTTTTTT	CASSLTPGGNTGELFF
TRBV4-1	.	TRBD1	TRBJ1-3	TGCGCCAGCAGTCAACCCGGGACAGGTGCCACCATATATTTT	CASSQPGTGATIYF
TRBV4-1	.	TRBD1	TRBJ2-5	TGCGCCAGCAGCCGAAACTCAGGGGGTTGGCAAGAGACCCAGTACTTC	CASSRNSGGWQETQYF
TRBV27	.	.	TRBJ2-3	TGTGCCAGCAGTTTATCGCTCAATCAAAGGGGGGGCCTAAGCACAGATACGCAGTATTTT	CASSLSLNQRGGLSTDTQYF
TRBV6-1	.	.	TRBJ2-4	TGTGCCAGCAGTGAACCTGGGGCAGGGGCCAAAAACATTCAGTACTTC	CASSEPGAGAKNIQYF
TRBV11-3	.	.	TRBJ2-1	TGTGCCAGCAGCCCCTTCCGGTTAGGAGTTGGTGAGCAGTTCTTC	CASSPFRLGVGEQFF
TRBV18	.	.	TRBJ2-7	TGTGCCAGCTCACCCCCCTCGGCCGGGGGAACGTACGAGCAGTACTTC	CASSPPSAGGTYEQYF
TRBV9	.	.	TRBJ2-7	TGTGCCAGCAGCGTAGGAGGAGGTAGCGGAACCTACGAGCAGTACTTC	CASSVGGGSGTYEQYF
TRBV7-2	.	TRBD1	TRBJ2-1	TGTGCCAGCAGCCGGGACAGGGGTAACAATGAGCAGTTCTTC	CASSRDRGNNEQFF